A single sample gave rise to the 10 T cell receptor beta chains below, sequenced in a study of cytomegalovirus exposure and HLA in healthy donors. Amplification used 60 Vbeta primers and 13 Jbeta primers. Here immunoSEQ multiplex PCR was the method, and the copy in TCRdb shows in-frame clones only, minus some. The sample contains roughly 56,000 clones, about four fifths of which appear only once. What was sequenced was PBMCs. These receptor sequences come from a boy younger than 18 in good health and CMV-seropositive.

This clone has a handful of counts. The rearrangement uses TRBV28 and TRBJ1-2; 7 bases match TRBD1. Germline V lookup: CDR1 MDHEN, CDR2 SYDVKM. After removal of 6 bases from V and 3 bases from J, the junction contained 7 bases not matched to a gene. CDR3 length: 14 amino acids. The DNA of the CDR3 is TGTGCCAGCAGCAAGGGGGCAGGTCACTATGGCTACACCTTC. This encodes CASSKGAGHYGYTF.

J is TRBJ2-1 and V is TRBV12-5; possibly TRBD2 for D (7 bases). With 0 bases removed from V and 12 bases from J, the gap between germline ends came to 24 bases. Germline lookup yields CDR1 LGHNT and CDR2 FRNRAP. The CDR3 runs to 17 residues. CDR3 region: CASGLVQGSPLGRGQFF. In DNA form, the CDR3 reads TGTGCTAGTGGTTTGGTACAGGGATCTCCCCTAGGGAGGGGGCAGTTCTTC.

The chain recombines TRBV19 with TRBJ1-1; D uncertain. The V gene's germline CDR1 is LNHDA and CDR2 SQIVND (reference sequence). Trimming cost V 7 bases and J 4 bases, with 16 bases left between them. CDR3 length: 14 residues. The CDR3, as DNA: TGTGCCAGTACTTACCGTGCGGGTGGCACTGAAGCTTTCTTT. Translated: CASTYRAGGTEAFF. The full variable domain, with the rest looked up from reference TRBV19 and TRBJ1-1, is DGGITQSPKYLFRKEGQNVTLSCEQNLNHDAMYWYRQDPGQGLRLIYYSQIVNDFQKGDIAEGYSVSREKKESFPLTVTSAQKNPTAFYLCASTYRAGGTEAFFGQGTRLTVV.

The chain uses TRBV6-1 and TRBJ2-7, with a tentative D call TRBD2 (7 bases). This CDR3 has 15 residues. The germline V gene encodes CDR1 MNHNS and CDR2 SASEGT. The V end was cut by 8 bases, the J end by 2 bases, with 19 bases between. The CDR3 sequence: CASQETGGFTYEQYF. In DNA, the CDR3 is TGTGCCAGCCAAGAAACGGGGGGCTTCACCTACGAGCAGTACTTC.

This clone appeared a few times. This sequence joins TRBV10-3 and TRBJ2-6; D ambiguous. The CDR3 contains 13 residues. The germline V and J ends were trimmed by 3 bases and 4 bases, with 4 bases remaining between them. Germline V gene data show CDR1 as ENHRY and CDR2 as SYGVKD. The DNA for the CDR3 is TGTGCCATCAGTGACTCCGGGGCCAACGTCCTGACTTTC. As protein: CAISDSGANVLTF.

This clone showed up just once. The gene calls are TRBV2 and TRBJ2-7, with a tentative D call TRBD1 (6 bases). V gave up 8 bases and J gave up 4 bases, with 24 bases separating them. Germline-derived CDR1 and CDR2 are SNHLY and FYNNEI. CDR3 length: 16 residues. DNA for the CDR3: TGTGCCAGCCTATATGACACGGACAGTCAGTGGTACGAGCAGTACTTC. Amino acids: CASLYDTDSQWYEQYF.

This clone was counted between two and nine times. This sequence joins TRBV7-8 and TRBJ1-2, with D possibly being TRBD1 (6 bases). Per the germline V gene, CDR1 is SGHVS and CDR2 is FQNEAQ. This CDR3 contains 13 residues. V was pared by 0 bases and J by 8 bases, with 10 bases between. The DNA for the CDR3 is TGTGCCAGCAGCTTAGCCAACAGGGCAGGCTACACCTTC. Its protein product is CASSLANRAGYTF.

This chain joins TRBV6-5 and TRBJ2-5; D might be TRBD2 (5 bases). CDR3 length: 15 residues. The V end was cut by 5 bases, the J end by 2 bases, with 15 bases between. The germline V gene has CDR1 MNHEY and CDR2 SVGAGI. The CDR3 coding sequence is TGTGCCAGCAGTGGGAGTCCGAGGAATCAAGAGACCCAGTACTTC. Protein product: CASSGSPRNQETQYF.

The chain employs TRBV12-5 and TRBJ1-3, with D perhaps matching TRBD1 (5 bases). Germline V CDR1 and CDR2: LGHNT, FRNRAP. CDR3 length equals 18 residues. V lost 1 base to trimming and J lost 8 bases, with 24 bases between them. The CDR3 bases are TGTGCTAGTGGTTTGGGCCATAAGACCAAACGGGGGGTAGACACCATATATTTT. This gives the protein CASGLGHKTKRGVDTIYF.

This clone came up once. The chain has TRBV5-5 and TRBJ2-7; 10 bases align to TRBD1. CDR1 SGHKS and CDR2 YYEKEE come from the germline V gene (reference sequence). V lost 3 bases to trimming and J lost 3 bases; unmatched junction nucleotides: 3. The CDR3 totals 14 residues. The CDR3 DNA reads as TGTGCCAGCAGCTGGGACAGGGGTGACTACGAGCAGTACTTC. The encoded protein is CASSWDRGDYEQYF. Full variable domain (outside the CDR3, taken from reference TRBV5-5 and TRBJ2-7): DAGVTQSPTHLIKTRGQQVTLRCSPISGHKSVSWYQQVLGQGPQFIFQYYEKEERGRGNFPDRFSARQFPNYSSELNVNALLLGDSALYLCASSWDRGDYEQYFGPGTRLTVT.